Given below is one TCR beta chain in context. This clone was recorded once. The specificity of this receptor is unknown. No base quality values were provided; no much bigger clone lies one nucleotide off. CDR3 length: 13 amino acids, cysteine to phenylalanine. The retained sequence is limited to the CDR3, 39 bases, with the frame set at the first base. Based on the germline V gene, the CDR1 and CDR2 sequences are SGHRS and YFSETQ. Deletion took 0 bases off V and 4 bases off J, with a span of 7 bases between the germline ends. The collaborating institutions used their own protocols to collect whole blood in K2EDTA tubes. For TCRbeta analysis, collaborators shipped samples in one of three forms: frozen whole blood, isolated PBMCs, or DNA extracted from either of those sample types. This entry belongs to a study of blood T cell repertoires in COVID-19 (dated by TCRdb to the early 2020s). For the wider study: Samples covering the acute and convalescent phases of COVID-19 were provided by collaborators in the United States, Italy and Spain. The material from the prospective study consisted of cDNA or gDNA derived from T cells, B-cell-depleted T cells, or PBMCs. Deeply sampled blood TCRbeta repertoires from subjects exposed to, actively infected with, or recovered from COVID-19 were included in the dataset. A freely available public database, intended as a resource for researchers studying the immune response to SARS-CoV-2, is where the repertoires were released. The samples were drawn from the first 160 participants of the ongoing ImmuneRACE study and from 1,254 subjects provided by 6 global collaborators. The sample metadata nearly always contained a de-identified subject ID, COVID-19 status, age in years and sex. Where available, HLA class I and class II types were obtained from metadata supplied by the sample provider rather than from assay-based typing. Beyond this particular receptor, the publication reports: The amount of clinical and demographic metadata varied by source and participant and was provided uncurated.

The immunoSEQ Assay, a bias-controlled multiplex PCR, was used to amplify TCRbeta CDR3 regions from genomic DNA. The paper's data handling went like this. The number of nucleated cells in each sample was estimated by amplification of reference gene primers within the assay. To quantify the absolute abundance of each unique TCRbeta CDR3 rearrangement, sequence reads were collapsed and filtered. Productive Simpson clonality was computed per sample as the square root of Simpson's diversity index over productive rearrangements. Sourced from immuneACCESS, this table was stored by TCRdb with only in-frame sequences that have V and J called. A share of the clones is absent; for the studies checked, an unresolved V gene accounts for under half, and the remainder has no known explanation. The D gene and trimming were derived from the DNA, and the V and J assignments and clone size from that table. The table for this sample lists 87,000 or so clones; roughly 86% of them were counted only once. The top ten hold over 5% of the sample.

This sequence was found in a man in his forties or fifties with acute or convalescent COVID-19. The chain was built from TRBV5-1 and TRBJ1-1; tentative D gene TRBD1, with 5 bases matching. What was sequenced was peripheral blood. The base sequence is TGCGCCAGCAGCTTGGCGGGGGTCACTGAAGCTTTCTTT. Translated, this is CASSLAGVTEAFF.